This TCR beta chain was observed in a study of shared clonotypes between healthy human individuals. In the study overall: Each donor's CD4 naive and CD4 memory cells filled three plates apiece, CD8 naive two, and CD8 memory one.

The CDR3 covers 13 residues. Trimming took 7 bases from V and 8 from J; bases not matched to a gene: 6. The germline CDR1 and CDR2 sequences are SQVTM and ANQGSEA. Sorted-subset replicate PCR reactions contained roughly 190 ng DNA, corresponding to tens of thousands of T cell genomes. Profiling relied on immunoSEQ multiplex PCR, and the TCRdb table lists in-frame clones only, not all of them. The sample gives around 2.3 million clones, 90% to 97% of which show up once; roughly 0.13% is in the top ten. The sample was naive CD4+ T cells sorted from blood. The sample's subset: CD45RA+ positively selected. The clonotype was recovered from a man aged 18 to 35 in good health. The chain couples TRBV29-1 to TRBJ2-1; 12 bases fit TRBD2. CDR3 in DNA: TGCAGCGGTACTAGCGGGAGGTGGGATGAGCAGTTCTTC. Translated, it gives CSGTSGRWDEQFF.